The 20 T cell receptor beta chains below come from one sample, sequenced in a study of OX40 agonist ivuxolimab in advanced cancers. Some clones are missing from TCRdb's copy, which holds only in-frame ones; the method was immunoSEQ multiplex PCR. This table holds some 98,000 clones, about four fifths found once. Source: CD4+ or CD8+ T cells sorted from blood, taken in a trial of the OX40 agonist ivuxolimab. Receptor source: an adult with an advanced solid tumor such as melanoma, head and neck, liver or kidney cancer.

This rearrangement joins TRBV6-4 to TRBJ1-1, with D tentatively TRBD1 (6 bases). There are 13 residues in the CDR3. V lost 3 bases and J lost 1, with 6 bases in between. Germline lookup yields CDR1 MRHNA and CDR2 SNTAGT. CDR3 DNA: TGTGCCAGCAGTGAACAGGGGAACACTGAAGCTTTCTTT. It specifies CASSEQGNTEAFF.

This sequence joins TRBV30 and TRBJ2-3; D remains unclear. This CDR3 spans 13 amino acids. V was trimmed by 0 bases and J by 4 bases, leaving 8 bases between them. Germline V lookup: CDR1 GTSNPN, CDR2 SVGIG (reference sequence). The CDR3 loop is CAWSVTLADTQYF. CDR3 nucleotide sequence: TGTGCCTGGAGTGTGACCCTCGCAGATACGCAGTATTTT.

The genes are TRBV25-1 and TRBJ2-5; D remains unclear. This CDR3 has 12 amino acids. The V and J ends lost 5 bases and 8 bases respectively, with 12 bases between them. Germline loops: CDR1 MGHDK, CDR2 SYGVNS. Written as DNA, the CDR3 is TGTGCCAGCAGTCTAATTAAGGGAACCCAGTACTTC. This encodes CASSLIKGTQYF.

This clone was seen more than once but under ten times. This sequence joins TRBV7-9 and TRBJ2-7; TRBD1 matches 8 bases. The V gene end was trimmed by 3 bases and the J gene end by 3 bases; junction bases not matched to a gene: 4. Germline loops: CDR1 SEHNR, CDR2 FQNEAQ (reference sequence). CDR3 length: 14 amino acids. The CDR3 protein is CASSLSGGSYEQYF. Here the CDR3 DNA reads TGTGCCAGCAGCTTGTCAGGGGGCAGCTACGAGCAGTACTTC. The whole variable domain, remainder taken from reference TRBV7-9 and TRBJ2-7, is DTGVSQNPRHKITKRGQNVTFRCDPISEHNRLYWYRQTLGQGPEFLTYFQNEAQLEKSRLLSDRFSAERPKGSFSTLEIQRTEQGDSAMYLCASSLSGGSYEQYFGPGTRLTVT.

This clone was detected only a few times. This chain joins TRBV28 and TRBJ1-2; the D is unclear. The V gene's germline CDR1 is MDHEN and CDR2 SYDVKM. The V and J ends lost 8 bases and 5 bases respectively, with 15 bases between them. This CDR3 comprises 13 residues. The CDR3 nucleotides are TGTGCCAGCGCCGGACGGGAGGTGTATGGCTACACCTTC. Translation: CASAGREVYGYTF.

V and J are TRBV20-1 and TRBJ1-4, with D unclear. The CDR3 extends over 11 amino acids. Per the germline V gene, CDR1 is DFQATT and CDR2 is SNEGSKA (reference sequence). Trimming left V 5 bases short and J 16 bases short, with 17 bases between. CDR3 sequence: CSAPLERKRFF. The DNA for the CDR3 is TGCAGTGCTCCCCTGGAGCGGAAAAGGTTTTTT.

This clone occurred once. The CDR3 DNA is TGTGCCAGCAGTGGGACTAGCGGGAGGCCAGGCTCCTTTAATCGCGAGCAGTACTTC. Its protein is CASSGTSGRPGSFNREQYF. The V gene is TRBV6-1, the J gene TRBJ2-7, with 14 nucleotides matching TRBD2. V trimming: 4 bases; J trimming: 6 bases; junction bases outside the gene matches: 17. The CDR3 loop spans 19 amino acids. Germline loops: CDR1 MNHNS, CDR2 SASEGT.

This clone was detected only once. The CDR3 DNA is TGTGCCAGCGGAACGACCCCCTACGAGCAGTACTTC. As protein: CASGTTPYEQYF. V usage is TRBV6-6 and J usage is TRBJ2-7; D unclear. Germline V gene data show CDR1 as MNHNY and CDR2 as SVGAGI (reference sequence). Trimming took 8 bases from V and 2 from J, leaving 10 bases between them. The CDR3 is 12 amino acids.

The V call is TRBV30, the J call TRBJ1-1; 10 bases are shared with TRBD1. The CDR3 has 13 amino acids. V trimming: 2 bases; J trimming: 4 bases; junction bases outside the gene matches: 1. Germline CDR1 GTSNPN, CDR2 SVGIG (reference sequence). The CDR3 spells CAWSRTGGTEAFF. The CDR3, as DNA: TGTGCCTGGAGTAGGACAGGGGGCACTGAAGCTTTCTTT.

V usage is TRBV6-5 and J usage is TRBJ2-7, with D perhaps TRBD2 (6 bases). CDR1 and CDR2 from the germline V gene are MNHEY and SVGAGI. The CDR3 contains 14 residues. Trimming removed 10 bases from V and 2 bases from J, with 18 bases in between. The CDR3 sequence: CAIDTGTPTYEQYF. As DNA, the CDR3 is TGTGCCATCGACACCGGGACTCCGACCTACGAGCAGTACTTC.

The V call is TRBV11-2, the J call TRBJ2-6; 11 bases fit TRBD1. J was trimmed by 4 bases and V by 5 bases; bases with no gene match: 13. The V gene's germline CDR1 is SGHAT and CDR2 FQNNGV. This CDR3 region has 19 residues. CDR3 coding DNA: TGTGCCAGCAGCCCGTCAATCGGACAGGGGGCGGGAGGGGCCAACGTCCTGACTTTC. This sequence encodes CASSPSIGQGAGGANVLTF.

The CDR3 spells CSVTDRGSYEQYF. DNA for the CDR3: TGCAGCGTCACGGACAGGGGCTCCTACGAGCAGTACTTC. The chain carries TRBV29-1 and TRBJ2-7; 9 bases agree with TRBD1. CDR1 and CDR2 (germline): SQVTM, ANQGSEA. This CDR3 contains 13 residues. Trimming removed 6 bases from V and 0 bases from J; junction bases left unmatched: 3.

Concerning this clone: This CDR3 is also generated by other DNA sequences in the sample. V usage is TRBV6-5 and J usage is TRBJ2-7; TRBD2 agrees at 8 bases. The CDR3 has 14 residues. Germline V gene lookup returns CDR1 MNHEY and CDR2 SVGAGI. The trim removed 5 bases at V and 3 bases at J, leaving 6 bases unmatched. CDR3 in amino acids: CASSPSGGGYEQYF. CDR3 in DNA: TGTGCCAGCAGTCCCAGCGGGGGCGGCTACGAGCAGTACTTC.

The genes are TRBV5-5 and TRBJ2-3; the D is unclear. The V and J ends lost 0 bases and 5 bases respectively, with 10 bases between them. The germline CDR1 and CDR2 sequences are SGHKS and YYEKEE (reference sequence). The CDR3 extends over 14 amino acids. The CDR3 sequence is CASSLGTLLDTQYF. The CDR3 coding sequence is TGTGCCAGCAGCTTGGGGACCTTATTAGATACGCAGTATTTT.

The rearrangement joins TRBV28 to TRBJ2-1, with a tentative D call TRBD2 (6 bases). Trimming cost V 3 bases and J 1 base, with 7 bases left between them. CDR1 is MDHEN, CDR2 SYDVKM, per germline. CDR3 length: 14 residues. The CDR3 DNA reads TGTGCCAGCAGTTTGAGCGGGTCCTACAATGAGCAGTTCTTC. Amino acid sequence: CASSLSGSYNEQFF.

This sequence joins TRBV6-1 and TRBJ1-1; 9 nucleotides line up with TRBD1. The CDR3 extends over 15 amino acids. Trimming took 5 bases from V and 2 from J; bases not matched to a gene: 6. The V gene's germline CDR1 is MNHNS and CDR2 SASEGT. The DNA for the CDR3 is TGTGCCAGCAGTTTCCCGGGACAGGGTAACACTGAAGCTTTCTTT. Amino acids: CASSFPGQGNTEAFF.

This clone occurred once. This chain connects TRBV4-1 to TRBJ2-2; no reliable D call. V was shortened by 3 bases and J by 1 base, with 9 bases between the two germline ends. Germline assignment: CDR1 MGHRA and CDR2 YSYEKL. The CDR3 totals 15 residues. CDR3 protein: CASSHSSGNTGELFF. CDR3 DNA: TGCGCCAGCAGCCATAGCTCAGGGAACACCGGGGAGCTGTTTTTT.

Regarding this clone: Additional DNA sequences in this sample encode the identical CDR3. The J gene is TRBJ1-5, the V gene TRBV19; a possible D gene is TRBD1 (6 bases). CDR3 length: 13 residues. Germline-derived CDR1 and CDR2 are LNHDA and SQIVND (reference sequence). Deletions cut 4 bases from V and 2 bases from J, with 6 bases between. The CDR3 loop reads CASSRQGNQPQHF. In DNA form, the CDR3 reads TGTGCCAGTAGTAGACAGGGCAATCAGCCCCAGCATTTT.

For the CDR3, the DNA is TGTGCCAGCAGCTTAGGGACCAGCACAGATACGCAGTATTTT. Residues: CASSLGTSTDTQYF. The rearrangement joins TRBV11-2 to TRBJ2-3; D remains unclear. The CDR3 has 14 residues. Trimming removed 1 base from V and 0 bases from J, with 5 bases in between. Germline values: CDR1 SGHAT, CDR2 FQNNGV.

The rearrangement links TRBV18 to TRBJ1-1, with D perhaps TRBD1 (5 bases). This CDR3 is built from 16 residues. Trimming stripped 0 bases from V and 4 bases from J, with 15 bases between. Germline V gene data show CDR1 as KGHSH and CDR2 as LQKENI. CDR3 region: CASSPPGLGATTEAFF. As DNA, the CDR3 is TGTGCCAGCTCACCACCGGGATTAGGGGCGACCACTGAAGCTTTCTTT.